The 18 T cell receptor beta chains below were found in one sample sequenced in a study of blood T cell repertoires in COVID-19. Generated by immunoSEQ multiplex PCR, the TCRdb table keeps only in-frame clones and is missing some. The profile shows hundreds of thousands of clones, approximately 90% of them singletons. Sequencing was performed on PBMCs or T cells enriched from blood (not recorded which). These receptors all stem from a woman aged 60-75 years who had recovered from COVID-19.

V gene TRBV5-1 combines with J gene TRBJ2-6, with D maybe TRBD1 (5 bases). Trimming removed 1 base at V and 1 base at J, with 12 bases between. This CDR3 contains 17 residues. Germline CDR1 SGHRS, CDR2 YFSETQ. In DNA, the CDR3 is TGCGCCAGCAGCTTGCAGGGTGTTGGGTCTGGGGCCAACGTCCTGACTTTC. It is translated as CASSLQGVGSGANVLTF.

This clone was found once. The CDR3 DNA reads TGTGCCAGCAGCGCCCAGGTGGGGGCCATGAACACTGAAGCTTTCTTT. Amino acids: CASSAQVGAMNTEAFF. The chain links TRBV7-8 to TRBJ1-1, with a possible D match to TRBD1 (6 bases). Germline assignment: CDR1 SGHVS and CDR2 FQNEAQ. The CDR3 contains 16 residues. V lost 5 bases and J lost 0, with 16 bases in between.

The chain uses TRBV5-1 and TRBJ2-3, with TRBD1 matching 7 bases. CDR3 length: 14 residues. In germline, CDR1 is SGHRS, CDR2 YFSETQ. Trimming at V came to 1 base and at J to 3 bases, leaving 2 bases not matched to a gene. The CDR3 sequence: CASSLLRGTDTQYF. CDR3 nucleotides: TGCGCCAGCAGCTTGCTCAGGGGGACAGATACGCAGTATTTT.

Only one count was recorded for this clone. This rearrangement joins TRBV19 to TRBJ2-1, with TRBD1 identical over 7 bases. The CDR3 is 14 amino acids. Per germline, CDR1 LNHDA and CDR2 SQIVND (reference sequence). Germline trimming cut 10 bases from V and 4 bases from J; bases unmatched to any gene: 10. The chain's CDR3 is CATGSGQTYNEQFF. For the CDR3, the DNA is TGTGCCACAGGCTCGGGACAGACTTACAATGAGCAGTTCTTC.

The chain recombines TRBV30 with TRBJ2-1, with D tentatively TRBD1 (5 bases). V lost 4 bases and J 5 bases, leaving 12 bases between the germline ends. This CDR3 contains 13 residues. Looked up from germline, CDR1 is GTSNPN and CDR2 is SVGIG (reference sequence). The CDR3 DNA sequence: TGTGCCTGGAAAAGGGGAAGTAACAATGAGCAGTTCTTC. Its translation is CAWKRGSNNEQFF.

About this clone itself: A read error may account for a junction end that differs from germline. The gene calls are TRBV7-2 and TRBJ1-2; 10 bases map to TRBD1. CDR3 length: 13 amino acids. The germline gives CDR1 SGHTA, CDR2 FQGNSA. The CDR3 region has the DNA TGTGCCAGCAGTTTAGACAGGGGGCCTGGCTACACCTTC. It codes for CASSLDRGPGYTF.

The V gene is TRBV10-3, the J gene TRBJ2-7; 7 bases map to TRBD2. V was pared by 0 bases and J by 3 bases, with 2 bases of the junction left unmatched. Looked up from germline, CDR1 is ENHRY and CDR2 is SYGVKD. The CDR3 contains 14 residues. CDR3 sequence reads: CAISESWGGYEQYV. The CDR3 DNA reads TGTGCCATCAGTGAGTCATGGGGGGGCTACGAGCAGTACGTC.

This clone was observed once. The chain links TRBV4-1 to TRBJ2-3, with TRBD1 as a possible D gene (5 bases). V lost 0 bases to trimming and J lost 8 bases, with 12 bases between them. This CDR3 is built from 14 residues. CDR1 MGHRA and CDR2 YSYEKL come from the germline V gene. CDR3 sequence: CASSQESGWGTQYF. The CDR3 nucleotides are TGCGCCAGCAGCCAAGAGTCAGGGTGGGGTACGCAGTATTTT.

This chain connects TRBV27 to TRBJ2-3; 10 bases match TRBD2. The CDR3 is made up of 16 amino acids. CDR1 and CDR2 from the germline V gene are MNHEY and SMNVEV (reference sequence). V dropped 5 bases and J dropped 4; count of bases not matched to a gene: 9. Written as DNA, the CDR3 is TGTGCCAGCAGTAGACAAGCGGGGGGGCCGCCAGATACGCAGTATTTT. This sequence encodes CASSRQAGGPPDTQYF.

The V call is TRBV5-4, the J call TRBJ2-3, with a tentative D call TRBD2 (7 bases). CDR1 SGHNT and CDR2 YYREEE come from the germline V gene (reference sequence). V lost 0 bases and J lost 5, with 16 bases in between. The length of the CDR3 is 16 residues. The CDR3 loop is CASSLAGGGRGDTQYF. In nucleotides, the CDR3 is TGTGCCAGCAGCTTGGCCGGCGGGGGCCGGGGAGATACGCAGTATTTT.

The CDR3 DNA reads TGTGCCAGCGGTACAAACAGCAATGAGCAGTTCTTC. Its translation: CASGTNSNEQFF. The rearrangement uses TRBV11-2 and TRBJ2-1, with no clear D. V was pared by 8 bases and J by 6 bases, with 11 bases between. Germline CDR1 and CDR2: SGHAT and FQNNGV. CDR3 length: 12 residues.

The J gene is TRBJ2-7, the V gene TRBV5-1; possible D gene TRBD1, 5 bases. In germline, CDR1 is SGHRS, CDR2 YFSETQ. Trimming shortened V by 1 base and J by 3 bases, and 14 bases separated the two germline ends. The length of the CDR3 is 15 residues. The CDR3 region is CASSLSPGKNYEQYV. The CDR3 DNA follows: TGCGCCAGCAGCTTGTCGCCAGGGAAAAACTACGAGCAGTACGTC.

The chain links TRBV2 to TRBJ2-3; D might be TRBD1 (6 bases). This CDR3 region has 14 residues. CDR1 and CDR2 (germline): SNHLY, FYNNEI. Trimming left V 11 bases short and J 0 bases short, with 15 bases between. CDR3 DNA: TGTGCCCCAGGGGCCCCAGATAGCACAGATACGCAGTATTTT. Amino acid sequence: CAPGAPDSTDTQYF. Combining the CDR3 with reference TRBV2 and TRBJ2-3 gives the whole variable domain EPEVTQTPSHQVTQMGQEVILRCVPISNHLYFYWYRQILGQKVEFLVSFYNNEISEKSEIFDDQFSVERPDGSNFTLKIRSTKLEDSAMYFCAPGAPDSTDTQYFGPGTRLTVL.

The rearrangement uses TRBV5-1 and TRBJ2-7; TRBD1 matches at 10 bases. CDR3 length: 14 amino acids. V lost 2 bases to trimming and J lost 4 bases; unmatched junction nucleotides: 3. The germline gives CDR1 SGHRS, CDR2 YFSETQ. CDR3 nucleotides: TGCGCCAGCAGCTTTCGACAGGGGGCTTACGAGCAGTACTTC. Protein product: CASSFRQGAYEQYF.

The V call is TRBV2, the J call TRBJ2-3, with 13 bases matching TRBD2. Germline lookup yields CDR1 SNHLY and CDR2 FYNNEI. V lost 5 bases to trimming and J lost 5 bases; unmatched junction nucleotides: 4. The CDR3 consists of 15 residues. Here the CDR3 DNA reads TGTGCCAGCAGTTTCACTAGCGGGGGGGGAGATACGCAGTATTTT. It translates to CASSFTSGGGDTQYF.

The chain recombines TRBV19 with TRBJ2-3; 8 positions match TRBD1. V shed 3 bases and J 1 base; nucleotides not matched to a gene: 3. Per the germline V gene, CDR1 is LNHDA and CDR2 is SQIVND (reference sequence). This CDR3 spans 15 amino acids. CDR3 sequence: CASSMTGVGTDTQYF. CDR3 nucleotide sequence: TGTGCCAGTAGTATGACAGGGGTAGGCACAGATACGCAGTATTTT.

Only a few counts were recorded for this clone. The chain carries TRBV7-9 and TRBJ1-2, with D hard to call. In germline, CDR1 is SEHNR, CDR2 FQNEAQ (reference sequence). Deletions cut 10 bases from V and 4 bases from J, with 10 bases between. This CDR3 comprises 11 residues. The CDR3 region is CATPGLYGYTF. The CDR3 DNA follows: TGTGCCACCCCTGGCCTCTATGGCTACACCTTC.

The chain recombines TRBV5-1 with TRBJ1-3; 7 bases map to TRBD1. Germline CDR1 is SGHRS and CDR2 is YFSETQ. The trim removed 4 bases at V and 1 base at J, leaving 11 bases unmatched. The CDR3 covers 17 residues. In nucleotides, the CDR3 is TGCGCCAGCAGCCGGTCGGGACAGATGAATTCTGGAAACACCATATATTTT. It yields the protein CASSRSGQMNSGNTIYF. Supplemented by reference TRBV5-1 and TRBJ1-3, the full variable domain reads KAGVTQTPRYLIKTRGQQVTLSCSPISGHRSVSWYQQTPGQGLQFLFEYFSETQRNKGNFPGRFSGRQFSNSRSEMNVSTLELGDSALYLCASSRSGQMNSGNTIYFGEGSWLTVV.